This note documents a single TCR beta chain sequence. What it binds is not known. This entry belongs to a study of monozygotic twins with inflammatory bowel disease. Study-wide results and limits: Any single strong signal or clonotype tied to IBD lacked support.

CDR3 length: 19 amino acids. CDR1 and CDR2 (germline): LGHNA, YNFKEQ. UMIs that had a 6-nucleotide sample barcode were put in using template switching. cDNA for TCRalpha and TCRbeta was amplified by nested PCRs of about 15 then around 9 cycles. TCRdb reprocessed the 5' RACE reads; each CDR3 protein has one entry and no DNA is given. This sample's table has 170,000 or so distinct CDR3 sequences. What was sequenced was blood. V and J are TRBV4-2 and TRBJ2-7; TCRdb's D call, TRBD2, is unchecked because there is no DNA. The receptor comes from a human donor with ulcerative colitis or Crohn's disease, or a healthy co-twin of an affected twin (not recorded which). The CDR3 loop is CASSQQAGGPRESSYEQYF.